The 8 T cell receptor beta chains below were found in one sample sequenced in a study of cytomegalovirus exposure and HLA in healthy donors. Generated by immunoSEQ multiplex PCR, the TCRdb table keeps only in-frame clones and is missing some. The table lists about 250,000 clones, over 75% of them singletons. Material for sequencing was PBMCs. The receptors were gathered from a young man in good health and CMV-seropositive.

This chain joins TRBV18 and TRBJ2-3, with 8 bases aligning to TRBD2. J lost 1 base, V lost 3 bases, and 3 bases had no gene match. The germline gives CDR1 KGHSH, CDR2 LQKENI. This CDR3 contains 15 residues. CDR3 sequence (DNA): TGTGCCAGCTCACCGAATAGCGGGGGCACAGATACGCAGTATTTT. This translates into CASSPNSGGTDTQYF. Full variable domain (outside the CDR3, taken from reference TRBV18 and TRBJ2-3): NAGVMQNPRHLVRRRGQEARLRCSPMKGHSHVYWYRQLPEEGLKFMVYLQKENIIDESGMPKERFSAEFPKEGPSILRIQQVVRGDSAAYFCASSPNSGGTDTQYFGPGTRLTVL.

The chain recombines TRBV9 with TRBJ2-3, with 8 bases aligning to TRBD1. The CDR3 is 16 amino acids. Germline CDR1 reads SGDLS; CDR2 reads YYNGEE. The junction had 7 bases not matched to a gene; V was cut back by 3 bases and J by 1 base. CDR3 bases: TGTGCCAGCAGCGCAGCGTGGGGACAGGGCACAGATACGCAGTATTTT. The encoded protein is CASSAAWGQGTDTQYF. The variable domain in full, with the rest retrieved from reference TRBV9 and TRBJ2-3, is DSGVTQTPKHLITATGQRVTLRCSPRSGDLSVYWYQQSLDQGLQFLIQYYNGEERAKGNILERFSAQQFPDLHSELNLSSLELGDSALYFCASSAAWGQGTDTQYFGPGTRLTVL.

This sequence joins TRBV2 and TRBJ1-1; D ambiguous. V was shortened by 6 bases and J by 1 base, with 12 bases between the two germline ends. Germline assignment: CDR1 SNHLY and CDR2 FYNNEI. The CDR3 is 14 residues long. The CDR3 DNA follows: TGTGCCAGCAGGCTGCCACTATCGAACACTGAAGCTTTCTTT. Protein product: CASRLPLSNTEAFF.

J is TRBJ2-5 and V is TRBV5-1; 14 bases are shared with TRBD2. The length of the CDR3 is 16 residues. From germline, CDR1 is SGHRS and CDR2 YFSETQ. The V and J ends lost 4 bases and 9 bases, in that order; junction bases with no gene match: 11. The CDR3 DNA reads TGCGCCAGCAGCACGGGGACTAGCGGGGGCGAGGGGCCCCAGTACTTC. The encoded protein is CASSTGTSGGEGPQYF.

The CDR3 DNA is TGCAGTGCTAGTTCCCCAGAGACCCAGTACTTC. Its protein is CSASSPETQYF. The chain has TRBV20-1 and TRBJ2-5; D is undetermined. The CDR3 consists of 11 residues. Deletions cut 3 bases from V and 4 bases from J, with 6 bases between. Germline values: CDR1 DFQATT, CDR2 SNEGSKA (reference sequence).

The chain recombines TRBV11-2 with TRBJ2-7; D is uncertain. Between the trimmed V and J ends, which lost 11 bases and 2 bases, there was a span of 22 bases. Germline V gene lookup returns CDR1 SGHAT and CDR2 FQNNGV. This CDR3 contains 15 residues. The CDR3 protein is CAANYPGQRTYEQYF. CDR3 coding DNA: TGTGCCGCCAATTACCCGGGCCAACGAACCTACGAGCAGTACTTC. Supplemented by reference TRBV11-2 and TRBJ2-7, the full variable domain reads EAGVAQSPRYKIIEKRQSVAFWCNPISGHATLYWYQQILGQGPKLLIQFQNNGVVDDSQLPKDRFSAERLKGVDSTLKIQPAKLEDSAVYLCAANYPGQRTYEQYFGPGTRLTVT.

This rearrangement joins TRBV7-8 to TRBJ2-6; 9 nucleotides agree with TRBD1. Trimming took 0 bases from V and 4 from J; bases not matched to a gene: 7. The germline V gene encodes CDR1 SGHVS and CDR2 FQNEAQ. The CDR3 loop spans 18 amino acids. Written as DNA, the CDR3 is TGTGCCAGCAGCTTAGCGCCTACAGGGGGCCTAGGGGCCAACGTCCTGACTTTC. Protein sequence: CASSLAPTGGLGANVLTF.

V and J are TRBV27 and TRBJ1-1; TRBD1 is a possible D gene (6 bases). The CDR3 contains 15 residues. The germline V and J ends were trimmed by 2 bases and 4 bases, with 14 bases remaining between them. CDR1 and CDR2 from the germline V gene are MNHEY and SMNVEV (reference sequence). CDR3 loop: CASSLRGAQGTEAFF. Written as DNA, the CDR3 is TGTGCCAGCAGTTTACGGGGGGCACAGGGCACTGAAGCTTTCTTT.